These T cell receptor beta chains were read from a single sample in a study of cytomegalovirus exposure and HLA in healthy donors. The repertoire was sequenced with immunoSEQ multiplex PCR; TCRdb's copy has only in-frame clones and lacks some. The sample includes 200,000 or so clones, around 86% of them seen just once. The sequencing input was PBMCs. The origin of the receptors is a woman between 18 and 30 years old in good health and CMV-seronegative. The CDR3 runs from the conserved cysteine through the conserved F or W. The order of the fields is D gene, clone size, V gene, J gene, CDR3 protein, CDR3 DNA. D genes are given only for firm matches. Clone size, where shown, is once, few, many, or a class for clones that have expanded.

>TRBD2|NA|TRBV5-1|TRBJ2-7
CASSLGSLAGGDEQYF
TGCGCCAGCAGCTTGGGATCCCTAGCGGGTGGGGACGAGCAGTACTTC
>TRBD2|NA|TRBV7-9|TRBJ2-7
CASSSTSSRDYEQYF
TGTGCCAGCAGCTCGACTAGCTCAAGGGACTACGAGCAGTACTTC
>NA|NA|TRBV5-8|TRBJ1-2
CASSPRVLGYTF
TGTGCCAGCAGCCCCAGGGTTCTCGGCTACACCTTC
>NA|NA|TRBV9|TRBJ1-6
CASRYRDTYNSPLHF
TGTGCCAGCCGATACAGGGACACCTATAATTCACCCCTCCACTTT
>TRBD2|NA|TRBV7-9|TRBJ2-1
CASSYQGLALNNEQFF
TGTGCCAGCAGCTACCAGGGACTAGCGTTGAACAATGAGCAGTTCTTC
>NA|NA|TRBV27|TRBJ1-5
CASSFTGKRGYNNQPQHF
TGTGCCAGCAGTTTTACAGGGAAAAGGGGGTACAACAATCAGCCCCAGCATTTT
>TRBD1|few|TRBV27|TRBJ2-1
CASTRAGTGTNEQFF
TGTGCCAGCACGAGGGCCGGGACAGGGACCAATGAGCAGTTCTTC
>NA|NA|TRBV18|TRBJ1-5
CASSRQKGENGQPQHF
TGTGCCAGCTCACGTCAGAAGGGAGAGAACGGTCAGCCCCAGCATTTT
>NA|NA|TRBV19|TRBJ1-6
CASSIDRFNSPLHF
TGTGCCAGTAGTATAGACAGGTTCAATTCACCCCTCCACTTT
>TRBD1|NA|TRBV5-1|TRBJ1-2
CASMSATGEKSYGYTF
TGCGCCAGCATGAGCGCGACAGGGGAAAAATCCTATGGCTACACCTTC
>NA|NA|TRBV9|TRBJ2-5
CASSGRGQETQYF
TGTGCCAGCAGTGGGCGGGGACAAGAGACCCAGTACTTC
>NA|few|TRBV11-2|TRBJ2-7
CASSFQGRVFEQYF
TGTGCCAGCAGCTTCCAGGGGAGGGTATTCGAGCAGTACTTC
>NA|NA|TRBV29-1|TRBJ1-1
CSVGQGSLMNTEAFF
TGCAGCGTCGGACAAGGGTCTTTAATGAACACTGAAGCTTTCTTT
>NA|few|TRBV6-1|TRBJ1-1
CATLGGGNTEAFF
TGTGCCACCCTGGGGGGTGGGAACACTGAAGCTTTCTTT
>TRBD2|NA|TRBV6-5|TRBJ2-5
CASSTSGRETQYF
TGTGCCAGCAGTACTAGCGGGAGGGAGACCCAGTACTTC
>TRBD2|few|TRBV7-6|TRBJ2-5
CASSLAASGGPRGETQYF
TGTGCCAGCAGCTTAGCGGCTAGCGGGGGTCCACGTGGCGAGACCCAGTACTTC
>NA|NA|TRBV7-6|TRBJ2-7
CASSSEGREQYF
TGTGCCAGCAGCTCCGAGGGCCGGGAGCAGTACTTC
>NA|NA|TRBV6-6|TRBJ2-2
CATSKQNTGELFF
TGTGCCACCTCCAAGCAGAACACCGGGGAGCTGTTTTTT
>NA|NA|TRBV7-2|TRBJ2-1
CASSLAQWLGDNEQFF
TGTGCCAGCAGCTTAGCGCAATGGCTAGGGGACAATGAGCAGTTCTTC
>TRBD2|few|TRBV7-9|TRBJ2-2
CASSTGGLAGDTGELFF
TGTGCCAGCAGCACAGGGGGACTAGCGGGAGACACCGGGGAGCTGTTTTTT
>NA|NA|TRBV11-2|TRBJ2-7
CASSFNSPYEQYF
TGTGCCAGCAGCTTCAACAGCCCCTACGAGCAGTACTTC
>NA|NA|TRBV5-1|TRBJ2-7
CASSPSSGYEQYF
TGCGCCAGCAGCCCATCGTCGGGGTACGAGCAGTACTTC
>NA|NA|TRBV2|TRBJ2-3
CASMLRVSTDTQYF
TGTGCCAGCATGCTACGGGTGTCCACAGATACGCAGTATTTT
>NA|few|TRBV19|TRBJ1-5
CASPQPQHF
TGTGCCAGCCCACAGCCCCAGCATTTT
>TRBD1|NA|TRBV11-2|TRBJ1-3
CASSLGQGAPSGNTTYF
TGTGCCAGCAGCTTAGGACAGGGGGCCCCCTCTGGAAACACCACATATTTT
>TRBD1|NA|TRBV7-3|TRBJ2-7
CASSSSGTGVHEQYF
TGTGCCAGCAGCTCGTCCGGGACAGGGGTCCACGAGCAGTACTTC
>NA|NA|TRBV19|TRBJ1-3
CASESYRAETSGNTIYF
TGTGCCAGTGAATCGTACAGGGCAGAAACCTCTGGAAACACCATATATTTT
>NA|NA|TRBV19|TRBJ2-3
CASSIRDITDTQYF
TGTGCCAGTAGTATCCGGGACATCACAGATACGCAGTATTTT